This TCR beta chain was observed in a study of tumor and adjacent non-tumor tissue in lung cancer. Looking at the study overall: There were roughly 11 adenocarcinoma, 2 squamous cell carcinoma and 1 small cell lung cancer cases. The patients, roughly 9 men and 5 women, were roughly 30 to 80 with stage I to III disease. The study's findings and limits: Higher tumor TCR diversity was associated with shorter survival. TCR diversity was significantly greater in tumor than normal lung tissue.

This clonotype has just one count. Its antigen remains unknown. The ends lost 1 base at V and 4 bases at J; junction bases unmatched: 7. The CDR3 extends over 16 amino acids. Germline lookup yields CDR1 SGHTA and CDR2 FQGNSA. The template was RNA from unsorted bulk tissue. The normal lung tissue was taken more than 3 cm from the tumor edge. TCRbeta libraries were built with three rounds of nested PCR, modified from ARM-PCR. TCRdb passed the multiplex PCR reads through MiXCR, listing each CDR3 protein once. The sample includes 70,000 to 95,000 distinct CDR3 sequences, 76% seen only once; the top ten take around two fifths.

This TCR was sampled from a man in his 70s with non-small cell lung cancer. The material sequenced was distant non-tumor lung tissue. The rearrangement joins TRBV7-2 to TRBJ1-2; 9 bases match TRBD1. The CDR3 DNA follows: TGTGCCAGCAGCTTAGAGTGGACAGGGGCCTTCTATGGCTACACCTTC. As protein: CASSLEWTGAFYGYTF.